These T cell receptor beta chains were read from a single sample in a study of human T cells and chemical hapten exposure. TCRdb re-called the RACE reads through MiXCR, storing one row per CDR3 protein. Here the sample spans about 62,000 distinct CDR3 sequences, approximately 7% being singletons. The sequences come from whole blood, collected in connection with sensitization to the hapten diphenylcyclopropenone (DPC). The receptors derive from a woman aged 30 to 39 with alopecia areata. Some clones in this sample may be carry-over from other donors' samples. Both conserved end residues are part of each CDR3. The D gene is left open where the match is weak. Clone size is stated in some rows and not others, as once, few, many or a class when expanded.

J | length | size | D | V | CDR3 | DNA
TRBJ1-2 | 16 | many | TRBD1 | TRBV18 | CASSEGQGAQSYGYTF | TGTGCCAGCTCGGAGGGACAGGGGGCCCAATCCTATGGCTACACCTTC
TRBJ1-1 | 14 | many | . | TRBV29-1 | CSVEFQDSRLRAFF | TGCAGCGTTGAATTCCAGGACAGCCGCCTCAGAGCTTTCTTT
TRBJ1-2 | 11 | few | . | TRBV20-1 | CSARGEGFYTF | TGCAGTGCTAGAGGGGAGGGGTTCTACACCTTC
TRBJ2-1 | 12 | . | . | TRBV24-1 | CATSDLRDKQFF | TGTGCCACCAGTGATTTGCGGGACAAGCAGTTCTTC
TRBJ1-2 | 13 | . | . | TRBV10-3 | CAIPGPSSYGYTF | TGTGCCATCCCGGGACCATCTAGCTATGGCTACACCTTC
TRBJ1-4 | 15 | few | TRBD1 | TRBV29-1 | CSVNGQGGKNEKLFF | TGCAGCGTTAATGGACAGGGAGGAAAGAATGAAAAACTGTTTTTT
TRBJ2-3 | 11 | many | . | TRBV10-1 | CASSDTDTQYF | TGCGCCAGCAGTGACACAGATACGCAGTATTTT
TRBJ2-3 | 16 | many | . | TRBV4-2 | CASSQGGDSYTDTQYF | TGTGCCAGCAGCCAAGGCGGTGACAGTTACACAGATACGCAGTATTTT
TRBJ1-4 | 15 | many | . | TRBV7-6 | CASSLAGSVTEKLFF | TGTGCCAGCAGCTTAGCAGGCAGCGTGACCGAAAAACTGTTTTTT
TRBJ1-4 | 18 | few | . | TRBV10-3 | CAISNLLSGVGSNEKLFF | TGTGCCATCAGTAACTTACTTTCAGGAGTCGGCTCTAATGAAAAACTGTTTTTT
TRBJ2-2 | 17 | . | . | TRBV19 | CASSPTPQGTNTGELFF | TGTGCCAGTAGTCCAACCCCCCAGGGAACCAACACCGGGGAGCTGTTTTTT
TRBJ2-3 | 13 | many | . | TRBV7-3 | CASSLRGADTQYF | TGTGCCAGCAGCTTACGAGGAGCAGATACGCAGTATTTT
TRBJ1-1 | 12 | . | TRBD1 | TRBV20-1 | CSASVGQEGAFF | TGCAGTGCTAGCGTCGGACAGGAGGGAGCTTTCTTT
TRBJ2-3 | 15 | many | TRBD2 | TRBV3-1 | CASSAPGLAGDTQYF | TGTGCCAGCAGCGCTCCGGGACTAGCGGGAGATACGCAGTATTTT
TRBJ1-2 | 19 | . | . | TRBV18 | CASSPPPSPRYRANYGYTF | TGTGCCAGCTCACCACCGCCGTCGCCCCGGTACAGGGCTAACTATGGCTACACCTTC
TRBJ2-7 | 15 | many | TRBD2 | TRBV12-3/TRBV12-4 | CASSLFPGTTYEQYF | TGTGCCAGCAGTTTATTTCCCGGGACTACTTACGAGCAGTACTTC
TRBJ2-2 | 14 | many | . | TRBV6-6 | CASSYGSAPGELFF | TGTGCCAGCAGTTACGGTAGCGCCCCCGGGGAGCTGTTTTTT
TRBJ1-6 | 13 | many | . | TRBV6-5 | CASSYQGWSPLHF | TGTGCCAGCAGTTATCAGGGATGGTCACCCCTCCACTTT
TRBJ1-1 | 18 | few | . | TRBV5-4 | CASSLGQGRGQLHTEAFF | TGTGCCAGCAGCTTGGGGCAGGGTAGGGGCCAACTACACACTGAAGCTTTCTTT
TRBJ2-3 | 15 | many | TRBD1 | TRBV6-5 | CASSYVGQGRDTQYF | TGTGCCAGCAGTTACGTCGGACAGGGGAGGGATACGCAGTATTTT
TRBJ1-6 | 18 | many | . | TRBV5-6 | CASSSSGRRRALHFGIHF | .
TRBJ1-2 | 17 | many | TRBD1 | TRBV5-1 | CASSRRDRGRFNYGYTF | TGCGCCAGCAGCAGACGGGACAGGGGGCGTTTCAACTATGGCTACACCTTC
TRBJ1-1 | 14 | many | . | TRBV20-1 | CSARVAGRIRQAFF | TGCAGTGCTAGAGTTGCAGGACGGATTCGACAAGCTTTCTTT
TRBJ1-1 | 15 | many | TRBD1 | TRBV3-1 | CASSQVAGGFNEAFF | TGTGCCAGCAGCCAAGTAGCAGGGGGCTTTAATGAAGCTTTCTTT
TRBJ2-5 | 14 | many | . | TRBV6-2/TRBV6-3 | CASSYGVDQETQYF | TGTGCCAGCAGTTATGGGGTAGACCAAGAGACCCAGTACTTC
TRBJ1-2 | 17 | few | . | TRBV20-1 | CSARDPVRGGTNYGYTF | TGCAGTGCTAGAGATCCGGTCAGGGGAGGAACCAACTATGGCTACACCTTC
TRBJ1-1 | 15 | many | TRBD1 | TRBV11-2 | CASSLLATGPTEAFF | TGTGCCAGCAGCTTATTGGCGACAGGGCCCACTGAAGCTTTCTTT
TRBJ2-3 | 17 | many | TRBD1 | TRBV7-9 | CASSSSFRGRQVDTQYF | TGTGCCAGCAGCTCGTCGTTCAGGGGGCGCCAGGTAGATACGCAGTATTTT
TRBJ2-7 | 12 | many | . | TRBV3-1 | CASSRSVHEQYF | TGTGCCAGCAGCCGTTCGGTGCACGAGCAGTACTTC
TRBJ1-2 | 13 | few | . | TRBV12-5 | CASGSDVEYGYTF | TGTGCTAGTGGTTCGGATGTGGAGTATGGCTACACCTTC
TRBJ1-2 | 15 | few | TRBD1 | TRBV3-1 | CASSQDGGQGHGYTF | TGTGCCAGCAGCCAAGATGGGGGACAGGGCCATGGCTACACCTTC
TRBJ1-4 | 14 | many | TRBD1 | TRBV6-1 | CASSAGTVNEKLFF | TGTGCCAGCAGCGCCGGGACAGTCAATGAAAAACTGTTTTTT
TRBJ2-5 | 15 | . | TRBD1 | TRBV18 | CASSPMTGYQETQYF | TGTGCCAGCTCACCCATGACAGGGTACCAAGAGACCCAGTACTTC
TRBJ2-2 | 14 | many | . | TRBV2 | CASSDVANTGELFF | TGTGCCAGCAGTGATGTCGCGAACACCGGGGAGCTGTTTTTT
TRBJ2-1 | 13 | many | . | TRBV11-2 | CASSPPYYNEQFF | TGTGCCAGCAGCCCCCCTTACTACAATGAGCAGTTCTTC
TRBJ2-3 | 16 | many | . | TRBV2 | CASSDSPGPSTDTQYF | TGTGCCAGCAGTGACTCGCCAGGCCCTAGCACAGATACGCAGTATTTT
TRBJ1-2 | 18 | . | . | TRBV7-9 | CASSLYPHGGKANYGYTF | TGTGCCAGCAGCTTATATCCCCACGGGGGGAAAGCTAACTATGGCTACACCTTC
TRBJ1-2 | 14 | many | TRBD1 | TRBV19 | CASKSQGAYYGYTF | TGTGCCAGTAAATCACAGGGGGCGTACTATGGCTACACCTTC
TRBJ1-1 | 16 | many | . | TRBV28 | CASTILDSPWNTEAFF | TGTGCCAGCACCATACTGGACAGCCCATGGAACACTGAAGCTTTCTTT
TRBJ2-6 | 17 | many | TRBD1 | TRBV20-1 | CSARRGQGKSGANVLTF | TGCAGTGCTAGGAGGGGACAGGGGAAATCTGGGGCCAACGTCCTGACTTTC
TRBJ1-4 | 14 | many | . | TRBV13 | CASRAAGLGEKLFF | TGTGCCAGCAGGGCGGCAGGGCTTGGTGAAAAACTGTTTTTT
TRBJ2-7 | 14 | . | . | TRBV7-9 | CASSPSGSVYEQYF | TGTGCCAGCAGCCCCTCCGGAAGCGTTTACGAGCAGTACTTC
TRBJ1-1 | 13 | many | . | TRBV12-3/TRBV12-4 | CASRVGLNTEAFF | TGTGCCAGCAGGGTCGGGCTGAACACTGAAGCCTTCTTT
TRBJ1-3 | 16 | many | . | TRBV6-6 | CASSYSVLSSGNTIYF | TGTGCCAGCAGTTACTCTGTCCTTTCCTCTGGAAACACCATATATTTT
TRBJ1-6 | 14 | many | TRBD1 | TRBV12-3/TRBV12-4 | CASNLGTGISPLHF | TGTGCCTCAAACCTCGGGACAGGGATTTCACCCCTCCACTTT
TRBJ2-1 | 14 | many | . | TRBV3-1 | CASRRRGTVNEQFF | TGTGCCAGCAGACGGAGGGGGACGGTCAATGAGCAGTTCTTC
TRBJ1-2 | 14 | . | TRBD1 | TRBV7-9 | CASSLGDRGHGYTF | TGTGCCAGCAGCTTAGGCGACAGGGGCCATGGCTACACCTTC